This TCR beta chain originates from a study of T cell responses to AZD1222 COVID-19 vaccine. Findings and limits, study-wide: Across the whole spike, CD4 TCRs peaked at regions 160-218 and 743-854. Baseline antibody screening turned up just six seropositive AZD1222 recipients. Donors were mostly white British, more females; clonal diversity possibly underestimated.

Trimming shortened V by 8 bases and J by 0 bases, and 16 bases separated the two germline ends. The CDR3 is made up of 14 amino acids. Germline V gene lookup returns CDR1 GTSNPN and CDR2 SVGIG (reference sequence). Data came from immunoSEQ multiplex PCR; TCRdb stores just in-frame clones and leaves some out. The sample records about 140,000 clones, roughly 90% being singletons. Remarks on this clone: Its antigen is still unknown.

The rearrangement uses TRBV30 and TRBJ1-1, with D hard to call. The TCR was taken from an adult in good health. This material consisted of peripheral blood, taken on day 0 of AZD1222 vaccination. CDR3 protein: CAQDPGALNTEAFF. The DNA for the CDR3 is TGTGCCCAAGATCCAGGTGCCTTGAACACTGAAGCTTTCTTT.